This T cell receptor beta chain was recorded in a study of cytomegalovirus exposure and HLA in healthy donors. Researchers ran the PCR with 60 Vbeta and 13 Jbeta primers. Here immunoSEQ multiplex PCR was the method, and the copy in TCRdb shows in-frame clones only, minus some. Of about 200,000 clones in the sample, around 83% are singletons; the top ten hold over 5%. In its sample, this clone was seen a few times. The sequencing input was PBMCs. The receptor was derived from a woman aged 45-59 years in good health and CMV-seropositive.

For the CDR3, the DNA is TGTGCCAGCAGCTTAGTCCAGGGGAAGAGGGAGCAGTACTTC. It specifies CASSLVQGKREQYF. The genes are TRBV7-2 and TRBJ2-7, with a possible D match to TRBD1 (6 bases). The CDR3 consists of 14 residues. Per germline, CDR1 SGHTA and CDR2 FQGNSA. V was clipped by 1 base and J by 7 bases, with 14 bases between them.